The 3 T cell receptor beta chains presented below share a single source sample, sequenced in a study of vaccination and CD4 T cells after COVID-19. Sequenced with the Oncomine TCR Beta short-read assay was DNA taken from cultured CD4+ T cells. Using its own MiXCR run on the PCR reads, TCRdb lists one record per CDR3 protein. The sample carries tens of thousands of distinct CDR3 sequences, around 35% recorded once. Which antigens these TCRs recognize remains unknown. As to treatment: roughly 10-day PBMC culture with coronavirus spike peptide pools or control peptides (ViraFEST assay). Sample: CD4+ T cells from blood, cultured in vitro, taken before SARS-CoV-2 vaccination. The receptor source for this set is a human donor who had recovered from COVID-19.

The chain couples TRBV7-8 to TRBJ2-3; D may be TRBD2 (6 bases). Germline V gene data show CDR1 as SGHVS and CDR2 as FQNEAQ. CDR3 length: 15 residues. Trimming shortened V by 5 bases and J by 2 bases, and 14 bases separated the two germline ends. The CDR3 DNA reads as TGTGCCAGCAGCCCCCCCGGGACTGTCACAGATACGCAGTATTTT. This sequence encodes CASSPPGTVTDTQYF.

The chain recombines TRBV7-2 with TRBJ2-1; TRBD2 agrees at 13 bases. Germline V gives CDR1 SGHTA, CDR2 FQGNSA. CDR3 length: 15 residues. With V trimmed by 3 bases and J by 9 bases, 5 bases remained unmatched. CDR3 coding DNA: TGTGCCAGCAGCTTGGGGACTAGCGGGGTAGGTGAGCAGTTCTTC. Residues: CASSLGTSGVGEQFF.

V is TRBV6-2 or TRBV6-3 and J is TRBJ1-6; 7 bases line up with TRBD1. J gave up 5 bases and V 4 bases, and 5 bases lay outside the gene matches. The germline V gene encodes CDR1 MNHEY and CDR2 SVGEGT. The CDR3 sequence is 15 residues long. The CDR3 DNA follows: TGTGCCAGCAGTTGGGGACAGTGGAATAATTCACCCCTCCACTTT. This codes for CASSWGQWNNSPLHF.